This TCR beta chain was recorded in a study of tumor and adjacent non-tumor tissue in lung cancer. Study-wide background: Aged roughly 31 to 76 years, patients included nine to ten men and 4 to 6 women with stage I to III disease. Study results and limitations: Tumor repertoires had a smaller top 100 clone share than normal lung.

CDR1 is MNHEY and CDR2 is SVGAGI in the germline V gene. The V gene lost 5 bases and the J gene lost 10 bases, with 11 bases spanning the gap. This CDR3 has 11 residues. Three rounds of nested PCR, following a modified ARM-PCR protocol, produced the TCRbeta library. TCRdb reprocessed the multiplex PCR reads with MiXCR, giving one entry per CDR3 protein. The sample comprises about 86,000 distinct CDR3 sequences, 76% of which are singletons, and 21% rests with the top ten. This clonotype was seen many times. Its antigen is unidentified. The template was RNA from unsorted bulk tissue. Distant lung tissue was collected more than 3 cm away from the tumor edge. Chemotherapy-naive patients with new lung cancer underwent thoracic surgery in China, August–November 2014.

This clonotype was sampled from a woman aged 50 to 60 with non-small cell lung cancer. What was sequenced was distant non-tumor lung tissue. The V and J genes are TRBV6-5 and TRBJ1-1, with a weak D call TRBD1 (5 bases). This CDR3 is CASSNQRGAFF. CDR3 DNA: TGTGCCAGCAGTAACCAGAGGGGAGCTTTCTTT.